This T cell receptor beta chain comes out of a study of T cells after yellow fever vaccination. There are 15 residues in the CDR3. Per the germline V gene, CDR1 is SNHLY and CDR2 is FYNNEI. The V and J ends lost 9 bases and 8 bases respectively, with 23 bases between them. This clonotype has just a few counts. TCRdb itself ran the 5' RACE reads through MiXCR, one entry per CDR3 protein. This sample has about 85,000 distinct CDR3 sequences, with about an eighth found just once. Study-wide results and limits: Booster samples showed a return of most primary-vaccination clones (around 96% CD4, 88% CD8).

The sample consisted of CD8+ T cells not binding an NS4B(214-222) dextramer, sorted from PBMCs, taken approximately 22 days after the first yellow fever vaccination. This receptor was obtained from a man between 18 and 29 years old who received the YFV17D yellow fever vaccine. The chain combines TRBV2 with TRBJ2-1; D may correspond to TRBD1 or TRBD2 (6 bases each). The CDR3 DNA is TGTGCCAGTCTAAACGGCGGGGCAGGGGCGGATGAGCAGTTCTTC. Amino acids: CASLNGGAGADEQFF.